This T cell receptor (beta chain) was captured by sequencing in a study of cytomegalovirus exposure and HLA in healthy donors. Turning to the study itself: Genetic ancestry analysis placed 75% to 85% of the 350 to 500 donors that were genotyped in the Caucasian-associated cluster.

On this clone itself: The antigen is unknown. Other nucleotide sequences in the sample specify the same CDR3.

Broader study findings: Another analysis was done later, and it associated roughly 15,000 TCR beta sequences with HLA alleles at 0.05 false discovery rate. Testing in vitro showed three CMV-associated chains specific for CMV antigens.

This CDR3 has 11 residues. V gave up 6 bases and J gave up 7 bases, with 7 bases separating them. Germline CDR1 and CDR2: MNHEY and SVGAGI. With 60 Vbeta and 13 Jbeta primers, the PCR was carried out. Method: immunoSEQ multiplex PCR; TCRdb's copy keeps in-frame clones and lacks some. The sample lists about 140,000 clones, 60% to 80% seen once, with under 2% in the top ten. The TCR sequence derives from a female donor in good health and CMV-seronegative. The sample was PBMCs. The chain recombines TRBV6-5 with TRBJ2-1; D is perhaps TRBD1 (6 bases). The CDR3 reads CASSQGNEQFF. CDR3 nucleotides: TGTGCCAGCAGCCAGGGGAATGAGCAGTTCTTC.